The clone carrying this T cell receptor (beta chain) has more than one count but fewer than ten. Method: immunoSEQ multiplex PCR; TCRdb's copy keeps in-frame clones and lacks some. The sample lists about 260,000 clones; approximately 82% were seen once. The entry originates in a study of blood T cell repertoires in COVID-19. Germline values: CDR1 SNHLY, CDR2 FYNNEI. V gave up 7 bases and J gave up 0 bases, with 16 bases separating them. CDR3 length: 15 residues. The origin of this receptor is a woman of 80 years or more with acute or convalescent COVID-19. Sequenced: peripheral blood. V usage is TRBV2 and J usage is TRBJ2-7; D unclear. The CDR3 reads CASTPDEVYSYEQYF. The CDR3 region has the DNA TGTGCCAGCACCCCGGATGAGGTCTACTCCTACGAGCAGTACTTC.